One and the same sample provided the 3 T cell receptor beta chains below, sequenced in a study of blood T cell repertoires in COVID-19. Here immunoSEQ multiplex PCR was the method, and the copy in TCRdb shows in-frame clones only, minus some. The sample has around 170,000 clones, about 86% seen once. Sequenced input: peripheral blood. These receptors came from a man aged 30-40 years with active or convalescent COVID-19.

The chain couples TRBV9 to TRBJ1-1; D might be TRBD1 (6 bases). Germline V lookup: CDR1 SGDLS, CDR2 YYNGEE. Trimming removed 3 bases from V and 5 bases from J, with 20 bases in between. The CDR3 sequence is 16 residues long. Here the CDR3 reads CASSARDTLSGTEAFF. DNA of the CDR3: TGTGCCAGCAGCGCCCGGGACACCCTCTCGGGGACTGAAGCTTTCTTT. Based on the CDR3 plus reference TRBV9 and TRBJ1-1, the full variable domain is DSGVTQTPKHLITATGQRVTLRCSPRSGDLSVYWYQQSLDQGLQFLIQYYNGEERAKGNILERFSAQQFPDLHSELNLSSLELGDSALYFCASSARDTLSGTEAFFGQGTRLTVV.

V is TRBV5-4 and J is TRBJ1-4; 8 bases map to TRBD1. The V segment lost 1 base and the J segment 7 bases; nucleotides outside the gene matches: 9. The CDR3 runs to 16 residues. Germline V gene lookup returns CDR1 SGHNT and CDR2 YYREEE (reference sequence). The CDR3 loop reads CASSLMTGAGGEKLFF. CDR3 in DNA: TGTGCCAGCAGCTTGATGACAGGGGCCGGGGGTGAAAAACTGTTTTTT.

The CDR3 bases are TGTGCCAGCAGCTTAACCCACAGGGGGAAAGGGCCTGGAAACACCATATATTTT. This codes for CASSLTHRGKGPGNTIYF. The chain employs TRBV7-4 and TRBJ1-3; 8 bases align to TRBD1. This CDR3 region has 18 residues. In germline, CDR1 is SGHVT, CDR2 SQSDAQ. Trimming cost V 2 bases and J 2 bases; bases outside gene matches: 11.